This record covers a single T cell receptor beta chain. The target antigen is unknown. The data stem from a study of beta chain features in type 1 diabetes. Study-wide background: In all, around 99 million sorted cells from all samples were analyzed. Broader study findings: Patients with Type 1 diabetes showed moderately but significantly shorter TCRB CDR3s in all four CD4+ subsets. Among type 1 diabetes patients, VDJ junctions had fewer insertions and more deletions.

Of the isolated RNA, all was reverse transcribed, and so the sequenced material was expressed TCRB transcripts. Assay: immunoSEQ multiplex PCR; the TCRdb copy retains only in-frame clones and omits some. The sample shows a few hundred thousand clones, roughly 12% of them seen only once. V lost 5 bases to trimming and J lost 4 bases, with 15 bases between them. This CDR3 has 15 amino acids. Germline V lookup: CDR1 SGHAT, CDR2 FQNNGV. Sequencing was performed on naive CD4+ T cells from blood. The TCR was taken from a woman under 30 with type 1 diabetes. The V gene is TRBV11-2, the J gene TRBJ2-1, with D perhaps matching TRBD2 (6 bases). The CDR3 DNA follows: TGTGCCAGCAGCCTTCATCTGGGGGGTTACAATGAGCAGTTCTTC. Residues: CASSLHLGGYNEQFF. The full variable domain, in which reference TRBV11-2 and TRBJ2-1 provide the parts outside the CDR3, is EAGVAQSPRYKIIEKRQSVAFWCNPISGHATLYWYQQILGQGPKLLIQFQNNGVVDDSQLPKDRFSAERLKGVDSTLKIQPAKLEDSAVYLCASSLHLGGYNEQFFGPGTRLTVL.